The rows below give T cell receptor beta chains drawn from one sample of a study of Graves' ophthalmopathy and Graves' hyperthyroidism. Each CDR3 protein gets one entry after TCRdb re-called the multiplex PCR reads with MiXCR. The sample lists 11,000 to 15,000 distinct CDR3 sequences, roughly 45% occurring once. Input material: peripheral blood. These receptors were collected from a woman in her 30s with Graves' ophthalmopathy. The CDR3 runs from the conserved cysteine through the conserved F or W. Fields, in order: V gene, clone size, D gene, J gene, CDR3 DNA, CDR3 protein. The D gene is left open where the match is weak. Clone size is not always given. Where it is, it says once, few, many or a class for expanded clones.

>TRBV11-2|-|TRBD2|TRBJ2-7
TGTGCCAGCAGCTTAGACGGACTAGCCTACGCCTACGAGCAGTACTTC
CASSLDGLAYAYEQYF
>TRBV4-2|many|TRBD1|TRBJ2-1
TGTGCCAGCAGCCAAGATTTAAGGACAGGGGCCCACAATGAGCAGTTCTTC
CASSQDLRTGAHNEQFF
>TRBV10-3|-|-|TRBJ2-1
TGTGCCATCAGTCGACTAGGAGAGTACAATGAGCAGTTCTTC
CAISRLGEYNEQFF
>TRBV7-2|-|-|TRBJ1-3
TGTGCCAGCAGCTTAGGACCCCGCTCTGGAAACACCATATATTTT
CASSLGPRSGNTIYF
>TRBV7-9|many|-|TRBJ2-7
TGTGCCAGCAGCCCCGACACTCACTACGAGCAGTACTTC
CASSPDTHYEQYF
>TRBV15|few|-|TRBJ2-3
TGTGCCACCAGCAGCCCTTTAGCGGCTTTCACAGATACGCAGTATTTT
CATSSPLAAFTDTQYF
>TRBV7-2|-|-|TRBJ2-1
TGTGCCAGTAGTGACGGAACCTACAATGAGCAGTTCTTC
CASSDGTYNEQFF
>TRBV19|once|-|TRBJ2-5
TGTGCCAGTAGCGTGAGGGACGGGATGCCCGAAGAGGCCCAGTACTTC
CASSVRDGMPEEAQYF
>TRBV10-3|few|-|TRBJ1-5
TGTGCCATCAGTGAGTCGCGGGGGAATCAGCCCCAGCATTTT
CAISESRGNQPQHF
>TRBV20-1|medium-sized|-|TRBJ2-7
TGCAGTGCCAACCGACTGGACTCCTACGAGCAGTACTTC
CSANRLDSYEQYF
>TRBV25-1|-|-|TRBJ1-6
TGTGCCAGCAGCCTGACGAGTTCGAATTCACCCCTCCACTTT
CASSLTSSNSPLHF
>TRBV6-4|few|TRBD2|TRBJ2-1
TGTGCCAGCAGTGTAGGGACTAGCGATGAGCAGTTCTTC
CASSVGTSDEQFF
>TRBV9|once|-|TRBJ2-1
TGTGCCAGCAGCGGGATCGGGAGCGCAAGATACAATGAGCAGTCCTTC
CASSGIGSARYNEQSF
>TRBV6-6|medium-sized|TRBD1|TRBJ1-2
TGTGCCAGCAGCGGACAGGGGGGACTTGGCTACACCTTC
CASSGQGGLGYTF
>TRBV10-3|-|-|TRBJ2-3
TGTGCCACCCTTGCGGCTATTGCAGATACGCAGTATTTT
CATLAAIADTQYF
>TRBV20-1|once|TRBD1|TRBJ1-6
TGCAGTGCTAGAGTTCAGTCGCCAGGGGGTTCACCCCTCCACTTT
CSARVQSPGGSPLHF